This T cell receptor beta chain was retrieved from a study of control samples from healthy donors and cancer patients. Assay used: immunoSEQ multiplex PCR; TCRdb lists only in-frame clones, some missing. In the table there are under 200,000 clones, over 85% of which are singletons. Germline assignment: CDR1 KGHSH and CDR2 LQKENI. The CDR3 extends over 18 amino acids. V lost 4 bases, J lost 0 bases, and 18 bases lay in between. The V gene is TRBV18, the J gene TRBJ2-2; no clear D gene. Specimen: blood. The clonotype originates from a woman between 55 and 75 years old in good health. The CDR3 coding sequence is TGTGCCAGCTCACTCTATAAAGACAAGATCGCGAACACCGGGGAGCTGTTTTTT. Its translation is CASSLYKDKIANTGELFF.